Listed below are T cell receptor beta chains from one sample, sequenced in a study of blood T cell repertoires in COVID-19. Sequencing was performed with immunoSEQ multiplex PCR; in TCRdb, only in-frame clones are kept and a portion is missing. The sample records about 95,000 clones, roughly nine tenths being singletons. Sequenced input: peripheral blood. These receptors came from a woman in her 70s with acute or convalescent COVID-19. The CDR3 runs from the conserved cysteine through the conserved F or W. Each record gives: V gene, J gene, D gene, clone size, CDR3 protein, CDR3 DNA. A D gene is named only where the DNA matches it firmly. Size is stated for part of the rows, as once, few or many counts, or as a class when the clone is expanded.

>TRBV4-1|TRBJ2-1|TRBD2|-
CASSQPRGVVKLGNEQFF
TGCGCCAGCAGCCAACCCCGGGGGGTAGTTAAGCTGGGCAATGAGCAGTTCTTC
>TRBV28|TRBJ1-2|-|-
CASSLRGGVGYGYTF
TGTGCCAGCAGTTTGAGGGGGGGCGTTGGCTATGGCTACACCTTC
>TRBV5-1|TRBJ2-1|-|-
CASSPIQRSYNEQFF
TGCGCCAGCAGCCCAATCCAGCGGAGTTACAATGAGCAGTTCTTC
>TRBV3-1/TRBV3-2|TRBJ2-1|-|-
CASSRQTLYNEQFF
TGTGCCAGCAGCCGCCAAACTCTCTACAATGAGCAGTTCTTC
>TRBV5-8|TRBJ2-5|TRBD2|-
CASSSGLAGVETQYF
TGTGCCAGCAGCTCGGGACTAGCGGGGGTAGAGACCCAGTACTTC
>TRBV5-4|TRBJ2-1|TRBD2|-
CASSLGTSGVSYNEQFF
TGTGCCAGCAGCTTGGGGACTAGCGGGGTGTCCTACAATGAGCAGTTCTTC
>TRBV18|TRBJ1-6|-|-
CASSPGQHNSPLHF
TGTGCCAGCTCACCAGGACAGCATAATTCACCCCTCCACTTT
>TRBV29-1|TRBJ2-3|-|-
CSVVTDQITDTQYF
TGCAGCGTTGTCACCGATCAGATCACAGATACGCAGTATTTT
>TRBV14|TRBJ2-1|-|-
CASSPDSNRNNEQFF
TGTGCCAGCAGCCCCGACAGCAATCGAAACAATGAGCAGTTCTTC
>TRBV20-1|TRBJ1-2|TRBD1|-
CSASHRGNYGYTF
TGCAGTGCTAGTCACAGGGGCAACTATGGCTACACCTTC
>TRBV4-1|TRBJ2-3|TRBD2|medium-sized
CASSQERWAGGDTDTQYF
TGCGCCAGCAGCCAAGAAAGATGGGCGGGAGGGGACACAGATACGCAGTATTTT
>TRBV5-8|TRBJ1-5|-|-
CASSLGGPSNQPQHF
TGTGCCAGCAGCTTGGGTGGCCCGAGCAATCAGCCCCAGCATTTT
>TRBV5-8|TRBJ1-4|-|-
CASSLRGGRGEKLFF
TGTGCCAGCAGCTTGAGGGGGGGGCGCGGTGAAAAACTGTTTTTT
>TRBV19|TRBJ2-1|TRBD2|-
CASSIHIPGLAGGFSPHNEQFF
TGTGCCAGTAGTATACATATACCGGGACTAGCGGGAGGTTTCTCGCCCCACAATGAGCAGTTCTTC
>TRBV12-3/TRBV12-4|TRBJ2-1|-|few
CASSLFGNEQFF
TGTGCCAGCAGTTTATTCGGGAATGAGCAGTTCTTC
>TRBV19|TRBJ2-3|-|-
CASSTRTAITDTQYF
TGTGCCAGTAGTACCAGGACAGCCATCACAGATACGCAGTATTTT
>TRBV10-3|TRBJ2-7|TRBD1|once
CAISPMDRGFFYEQYF
TGTGCCATCAGTCCCATGGACAGGGGGTTCTTCTACGAGCAGTACTTC
>TRBV5-1|TRBJ1-2|TRBD1|-
CASSWGDRENYGYTF
TGCGCCAGCAGCTGGGGGGACAGGGAAAACTATGGCTACACCTTC
>TRBV9|TRBJ2-2|TRBD1|-
CASSTHQGAGGELFF
TGTGCCAGCAGCACCCATCAGGGGGCAGGGGGGGAGCTGTTTTTT
>TRBV3-1/TRBV3-2|TRBJ1-2|-|few
CASSQAFGYGYTF
TGTGCCAGCAGCCAAGCATTCGGTTACGGCTACACCTTC